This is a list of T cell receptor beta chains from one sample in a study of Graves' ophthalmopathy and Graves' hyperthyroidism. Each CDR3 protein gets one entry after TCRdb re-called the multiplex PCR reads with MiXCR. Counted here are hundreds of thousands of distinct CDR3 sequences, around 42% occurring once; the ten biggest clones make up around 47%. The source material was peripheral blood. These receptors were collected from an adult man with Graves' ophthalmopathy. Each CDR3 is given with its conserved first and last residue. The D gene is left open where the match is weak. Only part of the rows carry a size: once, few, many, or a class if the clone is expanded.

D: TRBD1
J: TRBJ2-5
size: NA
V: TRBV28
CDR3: CASSQGGTGRTQYF
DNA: TGCGCCAGCAGCCAAGGGGGGACAGGGAGGACCCAGTACTTC

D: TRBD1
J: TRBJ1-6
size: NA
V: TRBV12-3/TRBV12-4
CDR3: CASSLGRTGDSPLHF
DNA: TGTGCCAGCAGCTTAGGGCGGACAGGGGATTCACCCCTCCACTTT

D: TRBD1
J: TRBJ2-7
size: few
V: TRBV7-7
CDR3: CASSLAGPGTGGTYEQYF
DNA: TGTGCTAGCAGCTTAGCGGGGCCAGGGACAGGGGGCACCTACGAGCAGTACTTC

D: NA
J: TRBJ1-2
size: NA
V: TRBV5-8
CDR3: CASSLVGQGEYGYTF
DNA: TGTGCCAGCAGCTTGGTTGGGCAGGGTGAATATGGCTACACCTTC

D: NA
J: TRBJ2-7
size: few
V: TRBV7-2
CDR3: CASSIDREAEQYF
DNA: TGTGCCAGCAGCATAGACAGGGAGGCCGAGCAGTACTTC

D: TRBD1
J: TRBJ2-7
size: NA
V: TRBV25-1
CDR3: CASGFGQGLYEQYF
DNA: TGTGCCAGCGGCTTCGGACAGGGCCTCTACGAGCAGTACTTC

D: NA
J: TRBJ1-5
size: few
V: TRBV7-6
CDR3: CASSQMGGNQPQHF
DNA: TGTGCCAGCAGCCAAATGGGGGGTAATCAGCCCCAGCATTTT

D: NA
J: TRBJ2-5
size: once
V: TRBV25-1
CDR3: CASSEAEGRETQYF
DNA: TGTGCCAGCAGCGAAGCGGAGGGCCGCGAGACCCAGTACTTC

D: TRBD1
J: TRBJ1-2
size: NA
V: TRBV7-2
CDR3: CASSPYRGNGYTF
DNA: TGTGCCAGCAGCCCATACAGGGGCAATGGCTACACCTTC

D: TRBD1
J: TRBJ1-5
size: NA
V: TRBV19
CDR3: CASSPQGAGQPQHF
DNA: TGTGCCAGTAGTCCGCAGGGGGCAGGTCAGCCCCAGCATTTT

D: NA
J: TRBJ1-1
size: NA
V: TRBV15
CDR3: CATSAGNTEAFF
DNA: TGTGCCACCAGCGCGGGGAACACTGAAGCTTTCTTT

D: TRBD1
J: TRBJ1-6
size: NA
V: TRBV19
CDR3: CASSTRQGEALHF
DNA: TGTGCCAGTAGTACTCGACAGGGAGAAGCCCTCCACTTT

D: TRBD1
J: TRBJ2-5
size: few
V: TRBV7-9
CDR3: CASSSDREKETQYF
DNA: TGTGCCAGCAGCTCGGACAGGGAAAAAGAGACCCAGTACTTC

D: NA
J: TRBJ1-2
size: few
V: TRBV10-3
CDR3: CASSSTGYYGYTF
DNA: TGTGCCAGCAGTTCTACAGGATATTATGGCTACACCTTC

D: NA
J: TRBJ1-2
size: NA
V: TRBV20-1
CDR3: CSGVGKANYGYTF
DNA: TGCAGTGGAGTGGGAAAAGCTAACTATGGCTACACCTTC

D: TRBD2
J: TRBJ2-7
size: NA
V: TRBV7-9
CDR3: CASRPGGGSGTEQYF
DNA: TGTGCCAGCAGGCCCGGAGGTGGTAGCGGGACGGAGCAGTACTTC

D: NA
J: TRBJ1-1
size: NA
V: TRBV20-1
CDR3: CSARVYLEAFF
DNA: TGCAGTGCCAGGGTCTACCTGGAGGCTTTCTTT

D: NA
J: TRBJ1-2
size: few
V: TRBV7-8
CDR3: CASSNYLDEDGYTF
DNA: TGTGCCAGCAGCAACTACCTGGACGAGGATGGCTACACCTTC

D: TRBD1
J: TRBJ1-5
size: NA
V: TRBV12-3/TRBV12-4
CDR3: CASRSGQGDQPQHF
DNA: TGTGCCAGCAGAAGTGGACAGGGAGATCAGCCCCAGCATTTT

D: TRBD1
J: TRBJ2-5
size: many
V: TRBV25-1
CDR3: CASSEPGQQDQYF
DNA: TGTGCCAGCAGTGAACCGGGACAGCAAGACCAGTACTTC

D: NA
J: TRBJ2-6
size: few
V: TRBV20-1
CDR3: CSARPGFSGANVLTF
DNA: TGCAGTGCTAGACCGGGTTTCTCCGGGGCCAACGTCCTGACTTTC

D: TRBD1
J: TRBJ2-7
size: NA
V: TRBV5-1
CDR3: CASSQDLGGASYEQYF
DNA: TGTGCCAGCAGCCAAGATCTAGGGGGCGCTTCCTACGAGCAGTACTTC

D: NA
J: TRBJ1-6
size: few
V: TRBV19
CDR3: CASSYRDGIYSPLHF
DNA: TGTGCCAGTAGTTACCGGGACGGCATATATTCACCCCTCCACTTT

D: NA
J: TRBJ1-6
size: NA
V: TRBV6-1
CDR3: CASSGKGSTPLHF
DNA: TGTGCCAGCAGTGGGAAGGGGTCGACACCCCTCCACTTT